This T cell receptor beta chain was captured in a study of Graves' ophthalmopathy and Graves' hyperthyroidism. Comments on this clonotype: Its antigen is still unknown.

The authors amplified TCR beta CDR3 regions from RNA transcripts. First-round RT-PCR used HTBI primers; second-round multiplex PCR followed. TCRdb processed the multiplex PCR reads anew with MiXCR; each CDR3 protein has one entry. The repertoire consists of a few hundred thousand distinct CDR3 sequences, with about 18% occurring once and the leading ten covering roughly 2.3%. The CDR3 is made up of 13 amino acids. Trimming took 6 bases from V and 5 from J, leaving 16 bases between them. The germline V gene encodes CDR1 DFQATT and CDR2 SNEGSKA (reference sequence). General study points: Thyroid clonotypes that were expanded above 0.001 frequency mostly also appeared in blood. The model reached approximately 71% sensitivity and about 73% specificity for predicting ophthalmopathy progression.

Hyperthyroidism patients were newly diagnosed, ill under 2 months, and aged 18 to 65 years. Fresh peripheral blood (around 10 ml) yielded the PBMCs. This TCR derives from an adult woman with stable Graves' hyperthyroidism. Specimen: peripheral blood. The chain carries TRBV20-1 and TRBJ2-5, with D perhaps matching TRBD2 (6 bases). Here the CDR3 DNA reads TGCAGTGCGAGACAAGACGGAGGGGAGACCCAGTACTTC. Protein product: CSARQDGGETQYF.